The entry that follows covers one TCR beta chain sequence. Its antigen remains unidentified. Trimming pared 6 bases from V and 8 bases from J, leaving 13 bases between. CDR1 and CDR2 (germline): DFQATT, SNEGSKA (reference sequence). The CDR3 contains 12 residues. The sample is drawn from a study of blood T cells in healthy people across ages. Study-level points and caveats: TCR beta diversity was tightly associated with the proportion of naive T cells. Estimated diversity that came from one million T cells was considered an underestimate.

A second PCR, run for roughly 7 to 11 cycles, used a sample-barcoded 5' primer plus a J-beta primer mix. MiXCR was run by TCRdb on the 5' RACE reads, yielding one entry per CDR3 protein. The sample carries 1.5 million to 2 million distinct CDR3 sequences, roughly 30% recorded once. J is TRBJ1-4 and V is TRBV20-1; possibly TRBD1 for D (5 bases). The TCR originated in a woman in her thirties in good health. What was sequenced was blood. The CDR3 sequence: CSARESEEKLFF. CDR3 nucleotide sequence: TGCAGTGCCAGGGAGTCTGAAGAAAAACTGTTTTTT.